The sequence of this TCR beta chain was determined in a study of PD-1 blockade in classical Hodgkin lymphoma. Overall study context: Once every 2 weeks, patients received intravenous nivolumab at 3 mg/kg.

Study-wide findings and caveats: Reported findings placed baseline TCR diversity lower in newly diagnosed patients (compared with healthy donors). It was CD4+ TCR diversity, not CD8+, that rose significantly by C4D1. The causes of the repertoire differences, possibly disease activity or prior therapy, remain undefined.

Concerning this clone itself: No antigen is known for it.

Sequencing used immunoSEQ multiplex PCR; TCRdb keeps in-frame clones, though not all of them. The sample yields tens of thousands of clones, approximately 90% seen once. CDR3 length: 14 amino acids. Germline lookup yields CDR1 LGHNA and CDR2 YSLEER. Trimming removed 4 bases from V and 1 base from J, with 7 bases in between. Time point in this sample: cycle 4 day 1 (C4D1), after 6 weeks of nivolumab. Following autologous stem cell transplantation, relapse occurred in every patient, and exposure to brentuximab vedotin varied. J is TRBJ2-2 and V is TRBV4-3; a weak D match, TRBD1 (6 bases). Sequences were derived from peripheral blood mononuclear cells (PBMCs), sampled before the fourth cycle of nivolumab. This sequence was found in a human donor with classical Hodgkin lymphoma. CDR3 sequence: CASSPTGNTGELFF. DNA for the CDR3: TGCGCCAGCAGCCCGACAGGGAACACCGGGGAGCTGTTTTTT.